These 9 T cell receptor beta chains were all obtained from the same sample, sequenced in a study of blood T cells in healthy people across ages. The second PCR ran roughly 7 to 11 cycles with a sample-barcoded 5' primer and J-beta primers. TCRdb reprocessed the 5' RACE reads via MiXCR and lists one record per CDR3 protein. Of approximately 960,000 distinct CDR3 sequences listed, just under 30% were seen once; the top ten hold 10% to 13%. These data are also associated with another study on T cells of mothers and their children.

Sample: blood. The receptors stem from a middle-aged woman in good health.

This chain links TRBV7-9 with TRBJ2-1; 8 bases are a match to TRBD1. Germline assignment: CDR1 SEHNR and CDR2 FQNEAQ (reference sequence). The CDR3 is made up of 18 amino acids. With 4 bases clipped from V and 0 bases from J, the junction kept 11 bases outside the gene matches. CDR3 in amino acids: CASSWPTGDLSSYNEQFF. CDR3 bases: TGTGCCAGCAGCTGGCCGACAGGGGACTTGAGCTCCTACAATGAGCAGTTCTTC.

On this clonotype itself: A much more abundant neighbour one base away suggests this may be a read error. The chain employs TRBV24-1 and TRBJ2-1; TRBD2 agrees at 13 bases. CDR3 length equals 17 residues. The germline gives CDR1 KGHDR, CDR2 SFDVKD. CDR3 in DNA: TGTGCCACCAGTGAGGGTGGACTAGCGGGGGTTGGCAATGGGCAGTTCTTC. This sequence encodes CATSEGGLAGVGNGQFF.

This clonotype has just a few counts. One junction end disagrees with the germline gene, perhaps due to a read error. The chain uses TRBV6-6 and TRBJ2-1, with 7 bases matching TRBD1. Per germline, CDR1 MNHNY and CDR2 SVGAGI (reference sequence). This CDR3 is 17 amino acids long. The DNA of the CDR3 is TGTACCAGCAGTTACTTCCTAGACAGGGAATTCTACAATGAGCAGTTCTTC. Its translation is CTSSYFLDREFYNEQFF.

In the case of this clonotype: A much larger clone differs from this one at a single base, so this may be a read error. This chain joins TRBV7-3 and TRBJ2-1; no firm D call. Germline loops: CDR1 SGHTA, CDR2 FQGTGA. The CDR3 is made up of 16 amino acids. The CDR3 is CASSPLDTSSYNEQCF. DNA of the CDR3: TGTGCCAGCAGCCCTCTTGACACAAGCTCCTACAATGAGCAGTGCTTC.

A remark on this clonotype: The CDR3 carries no conserved terminal phenylalanine or tryptophan, so it likely arises from a read error. The chain uses TRBV29-1 and TRBJ1-2; D gene uncertain. The CDR3 is 15 amino acids. Germline V lookup: CDR1 SQVTM, CDR2 ANQGSEA. The V end was cut by 4 bases, the J end by 0 bases, with 15 bases between. The DNA for the CDR3 is TGCAGCGTTGGGAAGTTGGGCAGCGCTAACTATGGCTACACCTGC. Protein: CSVGKLGSANYGYTC.

This clonotype has a handful of counts. J is TRBJ2-5 and V is TRBV4-2, with D perhaps matching TRBD2 (6 bases). CDR1 is LGHNA, CDR2 YNFKEQ, per germline. V was pared by 0 bases and J by 7 bases, with 12 bases between. The CDR3 length is 14 residues. DNA for the CDR3: TGTGCCAGCAGCCAAGAGGGTGGCGGGGCGACCCAGTACTTC. Residues: CASSQEGGGATQYF.

This clonotype was recorded at least ten times. This rearrangement joins TRBV20-1 to TRBJ2-4; 10 nucleotides agree with TRBD1. V trimming: 0 bases; J trimming: 1 base; junction bases outside the gene matches: 3. The CDR3 extends over 16 amino acids. In germline, CDR1 is DFQATT, CDR2 SNEGSKA (reference sequence). CDR3 DNA: TGCAGTGCTAGAGAAGGGACAGGGGAGGCCAAAAACATTCAGTACTTC. Translating it yields CSAREGTGEAKNIQYF.

This clonotype appeared many times. The chain uses TRBV6-5 and TRBJ2-3; 8 nucleotides agree with TRBD2. With V trimmed by 0 bases and J by 2 bases, 4 bases remained unmatched. Per germline, CDR1 MNHEY and CDR2 SVGAGI. The CDR3 spans 16 residues. The DNA of the CDR3 is TGTGCCAGCAGTTACTCGATAGCGGGGTACACAGATACGCAGTATTTT. Residues: CASSYSIAGYTDTQYF.

The V and J genes are TRBV2 and TRBJ1-6; D remains ambiguous. V dropped 11 bases and J dropped 14 bases, with 28 bases sitting between them. CDR3 length equals 15 residues. Germline assignment: CDR1 SNHLY and CDR2 FYNNEI. This CDR3 is CAATSEGQPSETLHF. Here the CDR3 DNA reads TGTGCCGCCACTTCCGAGGGTCAGCCTTCGGAAACCCTCCACTTT. Full variable domain (rest looked up from reference TRBV2 and TRBJ1-6): EPEVTQTPSHQVTQMGQEVILRCVPISNHLYFYWYRQILGQKVEFLVSFYNNEISEKSEIFDDQFSVERPDGSNFTLKIRSTKLEDSAMYFCAATSEGQPSETLHFGNGTRLTVT.